This is a list of T cell receptor beta chains from one sample in a study of T-cell memory formation after mild COVID-19. One entry per CDR3 protein results from TCRdb running MiXCR on the 5' RACE reads. The sample contains under 250,000 distinct CDR3 sequences, about 10% of which appear only once. The sequenced sample consisted of PBMCs or a T cell subset sorted from them (not recorded which). These receptors were obtained from a man aged 18 to 29 who had mild COVID-19 (a few samples of this study predate the infection). Cell type and time point are not known. Both conserved end residues are part of each CDR3. The D gene is left open where the match is weak. Clone size is stated in some rows and not others, as once, few, many or a class when expanded.

V	D	size	J	DNA	CDR3
TRBV19	.	.	TRBJ1-6	TGTGCCAGTAGTATCGGCAGGGGTACCTATAATTCACCCCTCCACTTT	CASSIGRGTYNSPLHF
TRBV20-1	TRBD2	few	TRBJ2-3	TGCAGTGCTAGTGCGGCTAGCGGGGGGAAGTATACGCAGTATTTT	CSASAASGGKYTQYF
TRBV6-2/TRBV6-3	TRBD2	many	TRBJ2-3	TGTGCCAGCAGCGACCTGGGACTAGGAAAAGATACGCAGTATTTT	CASSDLGLGKDTQYF
TRBV7-6	.	once	TRBJ2-3	TGTGCCAGCAGCTTCATGAGCACAGATACGCAGTATTTT	CASSFMSTDTQYF
TRBV12-3/TRBV12-4	TRBD1	few	TRBJ1-1	TGTGCCAGCAAACCGGGACAGGGGGCCACTGAAGCTTTCTTT	CASKPGQGATEAFF
TRBV7-2	TRBD2	many	TRBJ2-7	TGTGCCAGCAGCCAACTAGCGGGCTCCTACGAGCAGTACTTC	CASSQLAGSYEQYF
TRBV6-5	.	.	TRBJ1-6	TGTGCCAGCAGTCCCGGGTCTCCAAATTCACCCCTCCACTTT	CASSPGSPNSPLHF
TRBV4-2	.	many	TRBJ2-1	TGTGCCAGCAGCCAAGTCGGGACGGGGGGCCACTACAATGAGCAGTTCTTC	CASSQVGTGGHYNEQFF
TRBV6-2/TRBV6-3	.	.	TRBJ2-1	TGTGCCAGCAGTACAGGCAGGGGGGGGCTGAATGAGCAGTTCTTC	CASSTGRGGLNEQFF
TRBV4-1	.	few	TRBJ1-3	TGCGCCAGCAGCCAAGGCGAGGGGCCGGCGGGAAACACCATATATTTT	CASSQGEGPAGNTIYF
TRBV5-1	.	.	TRBJ2-2	TGCGCCAGCAGCTTGGACGGGGGCTACACCGGGGAGATGTTTTTT	CASSLDGGYTGEMFF
TRBV6-1	.	.	TRBJ1-2	TGTGCCAGCAGTGGGGGGGGGTTAGATGGCTACACCTTC	CASSGGGLDGYTF
TRBV18	.	few	TRBJ1-4	TGTGCCAGCTCTGAGTGGACAGAATGGGAGGCAAATGAAAAACTGTTTTTT	CASSEWTEWEANEKLFF
TRBV6-5	TRBD2	.	TRBJ2-5	TGTGCCAGCAGTTATGCAGGGAGGGTGGAGACCCAGTACTTC	CASSYAGRVETQYF
TRBV11-2	.	many	TRBJ2-2	TGTGCCAGCAGCTTAAGGGTACTAGCTAACACCGGGGAGCTGTTTTTT	CASSLRVLANTGELFF
TRBV20-1	TRBD2	.	TRBJ2-5	TGCAGTGCTAGGACTAGCGGGGGGAATCAAGAGACCCAGTACTTC	CSARTSGGNQETQYF
TRBV27	.	.	TRBJ1-2	TGTGCCAGCAGCCAACGGCCTAACTATGGCTACACCTTC	CASSQRPNYGYTF
TRBV12-3/TRBV12-4	.	few	TRBJ2-2	TGTGCCAGCAGTACGCAGGGCCCGAACACCGGGGAGCTGTTTTTT	CASSTQGPNTGELFF
TRBV10-2	TRBD2	.	TRBJ2-3	TGCGCCAGCAGTCGCTTAGCGGGGGGCCGGGCAGATACGCAGTATTTT	CASSRLAGGRADTQYF
TRBV10-1	.	many	TRBJ1-1	TGCGCCAGCAGTGATCGGAAGGGCGAAGCTTTCTTT	CASSDRKGEAFF
TRBV7-9	.	.	TRBJ1-1	TGTGCCAGCACCCCCATGGGGGGCATGAACACTGAAGCTTTCTTT	CASTPMGGMNTEAFF
TRBV18	.	few	TRBJ1-2	TGTGCCAGCTCACCAGCGGGAGATCCTGGGGATGGCTACACCTTC	CASSPAGDPGDGYTF
TRBV7-6	TRBD2	few	TRBJ2-7	TGTGCCAGCAGCTTAGGATGGGCTAGCGGGGGATACGAGCAGTACTTC	CASSLGWASGGYEQYF